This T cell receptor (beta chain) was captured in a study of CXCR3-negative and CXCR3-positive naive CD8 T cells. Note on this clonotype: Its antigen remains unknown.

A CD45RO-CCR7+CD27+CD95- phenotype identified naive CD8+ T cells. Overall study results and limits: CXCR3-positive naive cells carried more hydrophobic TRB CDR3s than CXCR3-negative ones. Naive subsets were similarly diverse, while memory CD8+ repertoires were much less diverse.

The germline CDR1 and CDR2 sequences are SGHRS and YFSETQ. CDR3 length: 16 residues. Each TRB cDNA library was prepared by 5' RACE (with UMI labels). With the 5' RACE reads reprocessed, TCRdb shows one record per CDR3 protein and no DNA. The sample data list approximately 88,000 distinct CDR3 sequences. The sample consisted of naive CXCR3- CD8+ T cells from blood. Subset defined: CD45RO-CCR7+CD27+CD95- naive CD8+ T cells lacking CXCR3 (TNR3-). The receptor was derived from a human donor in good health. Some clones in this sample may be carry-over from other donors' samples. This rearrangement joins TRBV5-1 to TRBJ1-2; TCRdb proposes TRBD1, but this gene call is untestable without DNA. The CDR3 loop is CASSLVGGARIDGYTF.